The 20 T cell receptor beta chains presented below share a single source sample, sequenced in a study of T cells in Graves' hyperthyroidism and ophthalmopathy (dated by TCRdb to about 2019). The method was multiplex PCR. For sequencing, an Illumina HiSeq 2000 was employed. Amplification of TCR beta CDR3 regions was carried out from RNA transcripts. The first round of RT-PCR for the TCR CDR3 was performed with the HTBI primer set and the Qiagen OneStep RT-PCR kit. TCRdb's own reprocessing of the public reads used fastp at Q25 and MiXCR and kept productive beta chains. Every distinct CDR3 protein forms one entry, paired with its most common genes and DNA. The sample has more than 300,000 distinct CDR3 sequences on record, approximately 17% of them singletons. The leading ten clones occupy around two fifths of the sample. Sample: blood. The receptors derive from a man aged 18 to 29 with Graves' ophthalmopathy.

There are a few counts of this clonotype. The chain employs TRBV6-1 and TRBJ2-7; D ambiguous. The CDR3 loop spans 13 amino acids. Germline V gene sequence: CDR1 MNHNS, CDR2 SASEGT. Trimming took 6 bases from V and 3 from J, leaving 12 bases between them. The DNA for the CDR3 is TGTGCCAGCAGCCACCGACATTTCTACGAGCAGTACTTC. Protein: CASSHRHFYEQYF.

This clonotype occurred many times. The rearrangement uses TRBV28 and TRBJ1-2; D is undetermined. Trimming shortened V by 6 bases and J by 1 base, and 12 bases separated the two germline ends. This CDR3 spans 14 amino acids. Germline V gene lookup returns CDR1 MDHEN and CDR2 SYDVKM. CDR3 nucleotide sequence: TGTGCCAGCAGCTCCCCCGGCGGTAACTATGGCTACACCTTC. It codes for CASSSPGGNYGYTF.

The table lists this clonotype with many counts. The rearrangement joins TRBV3-1 to TRBJ1-2; D is ambiguous. Trimming pared 1 base from V and 8 bases from J, leaving 11 bases between. CDR3 length: 13 residues. CDR1 and CDR2 from the germline V gene are LGHDT and YNNKEL (reference sequence). Written as DNA, the CDR3 is TGTGCCAGCAGCCAAGCCGAAGGGCTCGGCTACACCTTC. This encodes CASSQAEGLGYTF. The full variable domain, completed using reference TRBV3-1 and TRBJ1-2, is DTAVSQTPKYLVTQMGNDKSIKCEQNLGHDTMYWYKQDSKKFLKIMFSYNNKELIINETVPNRFSPKSPDKAHLNLHINSLELGDSAVYFCASSQAEGLGYTFGSGTRLTVV.

In this sample, this clonotype turned up many times. This chain joins TRBV11-2 and TRBJ1-1; tentative D call: TRBD1 (6 bases). Trimming left V 4 bases short and J 8 bases short, with 20 bases between. This CDR3 spans 15 amino acids. The V gene's germline CDR1 is SGHAT and CDR2 FQNNGV. CDR3: CASSSGQIGAAEAFF. The CDR3 DNA reads TGTGCCAGCAGCTCGGGACAAATAGGAGCCGCAGAAGCTTTCTTT. Filled out from reference TRBV11-2 and TRBJ1-1, the complete variable domain reads EAGVAQSPRYKIIEKRQSVAFWCNPISGHATLYWYQQILGQGPKLLIQFQNNGVVDDSQLPKDRFSAERLKGVDSTLKIQPAKLEDSAVYLCASSSGQIGAAEAFFGQGTRLTVV.

Concerning this clonotype itself: This likely comes from a read error, as the CDR3 has no conserved phenylalanine or tryptophan at its end. The chain has TRBV10-3 and TRBJ1-1; weak D call: TRBD1 (5 bases). The CDR3 has 14 amino acids. Germline CDR1 ENHRY, CDR2 SYGVKD. The germline V and J ends were trimmed by 0 bases and 0 bases, with 5 bases remaining between them. CDR3 loop: CAISESGVNTEAFS. CDR3 DNA: TGTGCCATCAGTGAGTCGGGGGTGAACACTGAAGCTTTCTCT.

Remarks on this clonotype: With a much larger clone just one base away, this may be a read error. This sequence joins TRBV12-3 or TRBV12-4 and TRBJ1-6, with TRBD1 matching over 9 bases. The CDR3 runs to 13 residues. J lost 7 bases, V lost 5 bases, and 0 bases had no gene match. The CDR3 DNA sequence: TGTGCCAGCAGTGGGACAGGGAATTCACCCCTCCACTTT. Its translation is CASSGTGNSPLHF.

In this sample, this clonotype turned up once. It may be a read error: a sequence one base away is much more abundant. The chain uses TRBV9 and TRBJ2-1, with 10 bases lining up with TRBD2. The last part of the DNA fits TRBJ2-7 better; the J call may be wrong. Germline CDR1 reads SGDLS; CDR2 reads YYNGEE. This CDR3 spans 18 amino acids. CDR3 bases: TGTGCCAGCAGCGCGACCTCCTTTCTAGCGGGGGCTCACAATGAGCAGTACTTC. The encoded protein is CASSATSFLAGAHNEQYF.

The chain joins TRBV28 to TRBJ2-7; TRBD1 aligns across 9 bases. Germline CDR1 reads MDHEN; CDR2 reads SYDVKM. J gave up 3 bases and V 9 bases, and 12 bases lay outside the gene matches. The CDR3 is made up of 15 amino acids. The CDR3 DNA reads TGTGCCAGTGCCTGGGACAGGGAGACTCTCTACGAGCAGTACTTC. This sequence encodes CASAWDRETLYEQYF.

This clonotype came up a few times. V gene TRBV6-1 combines with J gene TRBJ2-3; the match to TRBD2 covers 8 bases. CDR3 length: 15 amino acids. Trimming removed 5 bases from V and 2 bases from J; junction bases left unmatched: 6. The germline gives CDR1 MNHNS, CDR2 SASEGT. The CDR3 DNA follows: TGTGCCAGCAGTTTCGGGGGGGGACTCACAGATACGCAGTATTTT. Translating gives CASSFGGGLTDTQYF.

This clonotype came up many times. The chain joins TRBV3-1 to TRBJ2-7; D is uncertain. Trimming stripped 0 bases from V and 2 bases from J, with 5 bases between. CDR3 length equals 13 residues. Germline V gives CDR1 LGHDT, CDR2 YNNKEL (reference sequence). CDR3 in DNA: TGTGCCAGCAGCCAAGATAAACCCTACGAGCAGTACTTC. Its translation: CASSQDKPYEQYF.

This clonotype was seen only a few times. The genes are TRBV5-6 and TRBJ1-1; D perhaps matches TRBD1 (5 bases). The CDR3 runs 13 residues. Germline lookup yields CDR1 SGHDT and CDR2 YYEEEE. Trimming took off 0 bases at V and 7 bases at J, with 10 bases between the two ends. The CDR3 DNA follows: TGTGCCAGCAGCTTGGGAGGGGTCGGTGAAGCTTTCTTT. As protein: CASSLGGVGEAFF.

The gene calls are TRBV7-9 and TRBJ2-7; TRBD2 matches 11 bases. Germline lookup yields CDR1 SEHNR and CDR2 FQNEAQ (reference sequence). J lost 7 bases, V lost 6 bases, and 14 bases had no gene match. The CDR3 spans 16 residues. CDR3 sequence: CASSRDSSGGTREQYF. In DNA form, the CDR3 reads TGTGCCAGCAGTCGGGACTCTAGCGGGGGGACCAGGGAGCAGTACTTC.

This clonotype was seen repeatedly, ten times or more. The gene calls are TRBV3-1 and TRBJ2-7, with 7 bases identical to TRBD1. V trimming: 0 bases; J trimming: 4 bases; junction bases outside the gene matches: 12. Germline V lookup: CDR1 LGHDT, CDR2 YNNKEL (reference sequence). The CDR3 runs to 17 residues. This CDR3 reads CASSQDLTGVAQYEQYF. The CDR3 nucleotides read TGTGCCAGCAGCCAAGATCTTACAGGGGTGGCGCAGTACGAGCAGTACTTC.

This clonotype came up many times. The chain couples TRBV7-9 to TRBJ1-4; D gene ambiguous. The V end was cut by 3 bases, the J end by 7 bases, with 3 bases between. Germline-derived CDR1 and CDR2 are SEHNR and FQNEAQ (reference sequence). The CDR3 contains 11 residues. The CDR3 coding sequence is TGTGCCAGCAGCTTCGGTGAAAAACTGTTTTTT. Encoded protein: CASSFGEKLFF.

The J gene is TRBJ2-5, the V gene TRBV12-3 or TRBV12-4, with a weak D call TRBD1 (6 bases). CDR3 length: 11 amino acids. V lost 8 bases to trimming and J lost 13 bases, with 17 bases between them. CDR3 in amino acids: CASADSRLWYF. The CDR3 DNA follows: TGTGCCAGCGCGGACAGCAGGCTTTGGTACTTC.

In this sample, this clonotype turned up a few times. The J gene is TRBJ2-5, the V gene TRBV25-1; 11 nucleotides agree with TRBD1. The V gene end was trimmed by 8 bases and the J gene end by 6 bases; junction bases not matched to a gene: 11. Germline CDR1 and CDR2: MGHDK and SYGVNS. The CDR3 consists of 15 residues. The DNA of the CDR3 is TGTGCCAGCGGGGCACGGGACAGGGGGACGAAGACCCAGTACTTC. It translates to CASGARDRGTKTQYF.

The chain uses TRBV5-1 and TRBJ1-4; no clear D gene. This CDR3 has 15 residues. Germline CDR1 SGHRS, CDR2 YFSETQ. The V end was cut by 4 bases, the J end by 7 bases, with 17 bases between. This chain's CDR3 is CASSPARTGGEKLFF. The CDR3 nucleotides are TGCGCCAGCAGCCCCGCCCGAACCGGAGGTGAAAAACTGTTTTTT.

This clonotype has only a few counts. The gene calls are TRBV7-6 and TRBJ1-3; D is ambiguous. Germline-derived CDR1 and CDR2 are SGHVS and FNYEAQ. CDR3 length: 13 residues. V was pared by 5 bases and J by 0 bases, with 5 bases between. In nucleotides, the CDR3 is TGTGCCAGCAGCATCAACTCTGGAAACACCATATATTTT. This gives the protein CASSINSGNTIYF.

The CDR3 nucleotides read TGCGCCAGCAGCCAAGAGCGGACGGCAGCTCGCTCCTACAATGAGCAGTTCTTC. It yields the protein CASSQERTAARSYNEQFF. The V and J genes are TRBV4-1 and TRBJ2-1; D gene unclear. The CDR3 loop spans 18 amino acids. The V and J ends lost 0 bases and 0 bases respectively, with 15 bases between them. Germline V gene sequence: CDR1 MGHRA, CDR2 YSYEKL.

This clonotype was detected a few times. The gene calls are TRBV9 and TRBJ1-4; the D is unclear. Germline CDR1 reads SGDLS; CDR2 reads YYNGEE. The V gene lost 4 bases and the J gene lost 8 bases, with 9 bases spanning the gap. The CDR3 has 12 residues. For the CDR3, the DNA is TGTGCCAGCAGCTTGGGAGACGAAAAACTGTTTTTT. Amino acid sequence: CASSLGDEKLFF.